One sample yielded the 2 T cell receptor beta chains listed below, sequenced in a study of cytomegalovirus exposure and HLA in healthy donors. 60 Vbeta and 13 Jbeta primers were used in PCR. Assay used: immunoSEQ multiplex PCR; TCRdb lists only in-frame clones, some missing. The table lists about 300,000 clones, roughly 89% of them singletons. The sequencing sample was made of PBMCs. These receptors all stem from a man aged 35 to 55 in good health and CMV-seropositive.

The rearrangement joins TRBV5-4 to TRBJ1-1, with a possible D match to TRBD1 (5 bases). V was pared by 1 base and J by 3 bases, with 10 bases between. CDR3 length: 14 residues. Germline V gene lookup returns CDR1 SGHNT and CDR2 YYREEE (reference sequence). CDR3 nucleotides: TGTGCCAGCAGCTTGCAGGGATCGGACACTGAAGCTTTCTTT. This translates into CASSLQGSDTEAFF.

The chain employs TRBV19 and TRBJ1-3; TRBD1 is a possible D gene (6 bases). The V and J ends lost 6 bases and 2 bases respectively, with 14 bases between them. Germline V gene data show CDR1 as LNHDA and CDR2 as SQIVND (reference sequence). The CDR3 totals 15 residues. CDR3 region: CASRSQTGTGNTIYF. As DNA, the CDR3 is TGTGCCAGTAGGTCCCAGACAGGCACTGGAAACACCATATATTTT.